Presented here are 17 T cell receptor beta chains from one specimen sequenced in a study of T-cell reconstitution after alpha-beta-depleted transplantation in children. Unique molecular identifiers were used to barcode this TCRbeta library. TCRdb reprocessed the PCR reads via MiXCR and lists one record per CDR3 protein. The sample contains 200,000 to 250,000 distinct CDR3 sequences, about 24% of which appear only once. The sequences come from PBMCs, mostly from graft donor cells, collected 360 days after TCRalphabeta/CD19-depleted stem cell transplant. The origin of the receptors is a female patient aged 2 to 10 who had a stem cell transplant for congenital amegakaryocytic thrombocytopenia, so the T cells may come from the graft donor.

The chain joins TRBV7-8 to TRBJ2-7; no firm D call. The CDR3 consists of 14 residues. Germline CDR1 SGHVS, CDR2 FQNEAQ. V gave up 0 bases and J gave up 2 bases, with 8 bases separating them. The CDR3, as DNA: TGTGCCAGCAGCTTAGCCGGTATACCCTACGAGCAGTACTTC. This gives the protein CASSLAGIPYEQYF.

The rearrangement links TRBV28 to TRBJ2-7; the D is unclear. Between the trimmed V and J ends, which lost 2 bases and 1 base, there was a span of 15 bases. CDR1 MDHEN and CDR2 SYDVKM come from the germline V gene. This CDR3 region has 16 residues. The CDR3 DNA is TGTGCCAGCAGTTTACCCGGGTCGGGCGGTTCCTACGAGCAGTACTTC. Translating it yields CASSLPGSGGSYEQYF.

The V gene is TRBV20-1, the J gene TRBJ1-1; D gene unclear. This CDR3 region has 13 residues. Germline values: CDR1 DFQATT, CDR2 SNEGSKA (reference sequence). V was pared by 1 base and J by 0 bases, with 6 bases between. The CDR3 reads CSARGGVNTEAFF. The CDR3 DNA reads TGCAGTGCTAGAGGGGGAGTGAACACTGAAGCTTTCTTT.

The chain has TRBV7-9 and TRBJ2-5; 10 bases map to TRBD1. The CDR3 sequence is 15 residues long. Germline CDR1 SEHNR, CDR2 FQNEAQ (reference sequence). V was clipped by 4 bases and J by 2 bases; unmatched bases: 4. CDR3 DNA sequence: TGTGCCAGCAGCTCGGACAGGGGGGATCAAGAGACCCAGTACTTC. Protein product: CASSSDRGDQETQYF. The entire variable domain, with the rest obtained from reference TRBV7-9 and TRBJ2-5, is as follows: DTGVSQNPRHKITKRGQNVTFRCDPISEHNRLYWYRQTLGQGPEFLTYFQNEAQLEKSRLLSDRFSAERPKGSFSTLEIQRTEQGDSAMYLCASSSDRGDQETQYFGPGTRLLVL.

A few counts support this clonotype. V gene TRBV30 combines with J gene TRBJ2-3; D is perhaps TRBD1 or TRBD2 (5 bases each). The CDR3 is 12 amino acids. Trimming cost V 4 bases and J 6 bases, with 11 bases left between them. Germline V gives CDR1 GTSNPN, CDR2 SVGIG (reference sequence). CDR3 DNA sequence: TGTGCCTGGACCTTCTGGGGGGATACGCAGTATTTT. The encoded protein is CAWTFWGDTQYF.

The table lists this clonotype with many counts. The J gene is TRBJ2-6, the V gene TRBV4-3; D not resolved. V gave up 0 bases and J gave up 0 bases, with 12 bases separating them. CDR1 LGHNA and CDR2 YSLEER come from the germline V gene. CDR3 size: 18 residues. In DNA, the CDR3 is TGCGCCAGCAGCCAAGATCATCGGGCTAACTCTGGGGCCAACGTCCTGACTTTC. Protein: CASSQDHRANSGANVLTF.

The gene calls are TRBV4-3 and TRBJ2-7, with D possibly matching TRBD1 (5 bases). Germline loops: CDR1 LGHNA, CDR2 YSLEER. This CDR3 has 15 amino acids. V was clipped by 0 bases and J by 6 bases, with 15 bases between them. The chain's CDR3 is CASSQERLPRAEQYF. The CDR3 nucleotides read TGCGCCAGCAGCCAAGAGAGATTACCCAGGGCCGAGCAGTACTTC.

CDR3 residues: CSVFRERGYTF. CDR3 DNA: TGCAGCGTATTCAGGGAGAGGGGCTACACCTTC. J is TRBJ1-2 and V is TRBV29-1; D perhaps matches TRBD1 (5 bases). CDR3 length: 11 residues. In germline, CDR1 is SQVTM, CDR2 ANQGSEA. Between the trimmed V and J ends, which lost 6 bases and 8 bases, there was a span of 13 bases.

The rearrangement joins TRBV5-6 to TRBJ2-4; D call uncertain. CDR3 length: 14 amino acids. The ends were cut back, 2 bases at V and 8 bases at J, with 14 bases in the middle. Germline CDR1 and CDR2: SGHDT and YYEEEE. The CDR3 is CASSFFGLRDIQYF. The CDR3 coding sequence is TGTGCCAGCAGCTTCTTTGGGCTAAGGGACATTCAGTACTTC.

This clonotype was counted between two and nine times. V and J are TRBV7-2 and TRBJ1-2, with D perhaps matching TRBD1 (5 bases). The CDR3 totals 14 residues. The V gene lost 2 bases and the J gene lost 7 bases, with 14 bases spanning the gap. From germline, CDR1 is SGHTA and CDR2 FQGNSA. The CDR3 coding sequence is TGTGCCAGCAGCTTATTTAGGGAGAGGGGTGGCTACACCTTC. Residues: CASSLFRERGGYTF.

V is TRBV4-3 and J is TRBJ2-2; weak D call: TRBD2 (6 bases). V dropped 4 bases and J dropped 3 bases, with 9 bases sitting between them. CDR3 size: 14 residues. The germline V gene encodes CDR1 LGHNA and CDR2 YSLEER. CDR3 in amino acids: CASSLLAHTGELFF. The CDR3 region has the DNA TGCGCCAGCAGCCTGCTAGCGCACACCGGGGAGCTGTTTTTT.

The table lists this clonotype with many counts. The J gene is TRBJ2-1, the V gene TRBV7-2, with 14 bases lining up with TRBD2. Per the germline V gene, CDR1 is SGHTA and CDR2 is FQGNSA. Losses at the gene ends were 3 bases for V and 7 bases for J; bases not matched to a gene: 5. The CDR3 has 16 amino acids. The DNA of the CDR3 is TGTGCCAGCAGCTTTCTTGGGACTAGCGGGAGTAATGAGCAGTTCTTC. It yields the protein CASSFLGTSGSNEQFF. Drawing the rest from reference TRBV7-2 and TRBJ2-1, the complete variable domain is GAGVSQSPSNKVTEKGKDVELRCDPISGHTALYWYRQSLGQGLEFLIYFQGNSAPDKSGLPSDRFSAERTGGSVSTLTIQRTQQEDSAVYLCASSFLGTSGSNEQFFGPGTRLTVL.

There are a few counts of this clonotype. The genes are TRBV9 and TRBJ1-2; no reliable D call. The CDR3 contains 13 residues. CDR1 and CDR2 (germline): SGDLS, YYNGEE. Trimming left V 1 base short and J 1 base short, with 5 bases between. Written as DNA, the CDR3 is TGTGCCAGCAGCGTAAAGCTTAACTATGGCTACACCTTC. Residues: CASSVKLNYGYTF.

This sequence joins TRBV29-1 and TRBJ1-3; D ambiguous. The CDR3 is made up of 14 amino acids. Germline values: CDR1 SQVTM, CDR2 ANQGSEA. V was trimmed by 7 bases and J by 0 bases, leaving 13 bases between them. The CDR3, as DNA: TGCAGCGCCGCTACAGAAAGCTCTGGAAACACCATATATTTT. Protein sequence: CSAATESSGNTIYF.

This clonotype was observed a few times. V and J are TRBV6-5 and TRBJ1-2; D perhaps matches TRBD1 (5 bases). With 0 bases removed from V and 8 bases from J, the gap between germline ends came to 13 bases. CDR3 length equals 14 residues. Germline values: CDR1 MNHEY, CDR2 SVGAGI. In nucleotides, the CDR3 is TGTGCCAGCAGTTACTCGAGCCAGGGCTGGGGCTACACCTTC. Translated, it gives CASSYSSQGWGYTF.

The chain is built from TRBV12-3 or TRBV12-4 and TRBJ2-1, with D possibly matching TRBD2 (6 bases). Trimming cost V 0 bases and J 6 bases, with 24 bases left between them. This CDR3 contains 19 residues. The CDR3 here is CASSLARGTGLVFGNEQFF. As DNA, the CDR3 is TGTGCCAGCAGTTTAGCGCGTGGTACGGGACTTGTCTTTGGCAATGAGCAGTTCTTC.

The chain employs TRBV20-1 and TRBJ1-1; TRBD1 matches 10 bases. In germline, CDR1 is DFQATT, CDR2 SNEGSKA (reference sequence). After removal of 6 bases from V and 1 base from J, the junction contained 8 bases not matched to a gene. This CDR3 has 15 residues. The CDR3: CSARDRGVWNTEAFF. The CDR3 bases are TGCAGTGCAAGGGACAGGGGTGTTTGGAACACTGAAGCTTTCTTT.